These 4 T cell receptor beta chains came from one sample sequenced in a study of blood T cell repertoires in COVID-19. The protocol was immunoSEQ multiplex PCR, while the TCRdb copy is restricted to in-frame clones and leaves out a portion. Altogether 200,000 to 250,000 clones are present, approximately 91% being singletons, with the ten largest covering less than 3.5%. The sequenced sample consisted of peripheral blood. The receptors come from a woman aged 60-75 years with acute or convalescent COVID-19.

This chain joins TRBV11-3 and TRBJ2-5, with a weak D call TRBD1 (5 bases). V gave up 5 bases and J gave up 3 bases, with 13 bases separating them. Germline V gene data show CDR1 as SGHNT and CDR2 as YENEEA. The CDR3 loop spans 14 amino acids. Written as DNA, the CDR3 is TGTGCCAGCAGCACAAGGGGCGGAGAAGAGACCCAGTACTTC. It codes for CASSTRGGEETQYF.

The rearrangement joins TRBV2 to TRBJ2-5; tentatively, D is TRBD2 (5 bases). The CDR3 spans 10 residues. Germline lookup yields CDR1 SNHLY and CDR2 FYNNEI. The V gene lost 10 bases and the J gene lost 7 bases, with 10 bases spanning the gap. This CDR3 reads CATARGTQYF. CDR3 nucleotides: TGTGCCACCGCCCGGGGGACCCAGTACTTC.

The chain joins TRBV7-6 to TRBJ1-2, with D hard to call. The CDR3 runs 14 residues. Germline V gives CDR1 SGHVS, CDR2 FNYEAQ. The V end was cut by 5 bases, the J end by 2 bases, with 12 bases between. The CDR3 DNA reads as TGTGCCAGCAGCCCGACCCCACAGAACTATGGCTACACCTTC. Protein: CASSPTPQNYGYTF.

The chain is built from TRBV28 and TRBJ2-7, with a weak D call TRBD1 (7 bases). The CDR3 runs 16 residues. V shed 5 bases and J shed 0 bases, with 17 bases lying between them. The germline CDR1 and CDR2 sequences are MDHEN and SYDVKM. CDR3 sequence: CASSQQPGGLSYEQYF. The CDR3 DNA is TGTGCCAGCAGTCAGCAGCCAGGGGGACTCTCCTACGAGCAGTACTTC.